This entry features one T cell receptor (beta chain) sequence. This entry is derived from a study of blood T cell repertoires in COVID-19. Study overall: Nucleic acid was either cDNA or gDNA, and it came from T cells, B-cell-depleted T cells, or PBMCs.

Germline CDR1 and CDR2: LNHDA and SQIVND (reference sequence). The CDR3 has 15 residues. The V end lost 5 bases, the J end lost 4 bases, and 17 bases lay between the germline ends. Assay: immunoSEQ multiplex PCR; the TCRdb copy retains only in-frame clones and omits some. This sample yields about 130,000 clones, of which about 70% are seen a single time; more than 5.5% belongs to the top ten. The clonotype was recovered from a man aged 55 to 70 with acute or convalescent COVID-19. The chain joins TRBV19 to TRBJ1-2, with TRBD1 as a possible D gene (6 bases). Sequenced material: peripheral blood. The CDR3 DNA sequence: TGTGCCAGTAGTCCGAGGGGACACGATCTCTATGGCTACACCTTC. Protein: CASSPRGHDLYGYTF.